The 9 T cell receptor beta chains below all came from one sample that was sequenced in a study of cytomegalovirus exposure and HLA in healthy donors. It was with 60 Vbeta and 13 Jbeta primers that the PCR ran. The data were produced by immunoSEQ multiplex PCR, yet TCRdb's version contains in-frame clones alone and is incomplete. The table includes over 150,000 clones, just over 75% detected once. The sequenced sample was PBMCs. These receptors came from a woman aged 25-40 years in good health and CMV-seropositive.

The chain uses TRBV5-8 and TRBJ2-7; no reliable D call. V lost 3 bases to trimming and J lost 7 bases, with 8 bases between them. Per the germline V gene, CDR1 is SGHTS and CDR2 is YDEGEE. The length of the CDR3 is 11 residues. The CDR3 reads CASSWRWEQYF. CDR3 in DNA: TGTGCCAGCAGCTGGCGGTGGGAGCAGTACTTC.

The chain combines TRBV5-1 with TRBJ2-1, with 12 bases that match TRBD2. The CDR3 is 16 amino acids. J gave up 3 bases and V 4 bases, and 5 bases lay outside the gene matches. Germline V gene data show CDR1 as SGHRS and CDR2 as YFSETQ. CDR3 sequence (DNA): TGCGCCAGCAGCGGTAGACTAGCGGGAGACTACAATGAGCAGTTCTTC. It specifies CASSGRLAGDYNEQFF.

This clone turned up a few times. CDR3 loop: CASSLVSYMNTEAFF. The CDR3 nucleotides are TGTGCCAGCAGTTTAGTTTCGTACATGAACACTGAAGCTTTCTTT. V is TRBV27 and J is TRBJ1-1; D is undetermined. With 2 bases removed from V and 0 bases from J, the gap between germline ends came to 10 bases. There are 15 residues in the CDR3. Germline CDR1 MNHEY, CDR2 SMNVEV (reference sequence).

The chain couples TRBV18 to TRBJ2-7, with TRBD2 matching 7 bases. The trim removed 3 bases at V and 2 bases at J, leaving 13 bases unmatched. Germline assignment: CDR1 KGHSH and CDR2 LQKENI. CDR3 length: 17 residues. The CDR3 sequence: CASSPGQGTSVTYEQYF. The CDR3 DNA follows: TGTGCCAGCTCACCCGGGCAGGGAACTAGCGTCACCTACGAGCAGTACTTC.

The chain carries TRBV6-1 and TRBJ2-7; 9 nucleotides match TRBD2. This CDR3 region has 14 residues. CDR1 MNHNS and CDR2 SASEGT come from the germline V gene. Trimming took 4 bases from V and 5 from J; bases not matched to a gene: 6. CDR3 DNA sequence: TGTGCCAGCAGTGCGAGGACTAGCGCGGACGAGCAGTACTTC. Translated, it gives CASSARTSADEQYF.

The chain is built from TRBV7-4 and TRBJ1-1; possibly TRBD1 for D (5 bases). With 5 bases removed from V and 1 base from J, the gap between germline ends came to 17 bases. Looked up from germline, CDR1 is SGHVT and CDR2 is SQSDAQ. This CDR3 comprises 16 residues. CDR3 amino acids: CASSLEGVSRNTEAFF. The CDR3 DNA sequence: TGTGCCAGCAGCCTGGAAGGGGTAAGTAGGAACACTGAAGCTTTCTTT. The full variable domain, rest sourced from reference TRBV7-4 and TRBJ1-1, is GAGVSQSPRYKVAKRGRDVALRCDSISGHVTLYWYRQTLGQGSEVLTYSQSDAQRDKSGRPSGRFSAERPERSVSTLKIQRTEQGDSAVYLCASSLEGVSRNTEAFFGQGTRLTVV.

This chain connects TRBV5-4 to TRBJ2-2, with D possibly matching TRBD1 (5 bases). V was trimmed by 4 bases and J by 1 base, leaving 5 bases between them. The germline gives CDR1 SGHNT, CDR2 YYREEE (reference sequence). This CDR3 comprises 13 residues. CDR3 sequence reads: CASSGQNTGELFF. CDR3 sequence (DNA): TGTGCCAGCAGCGGACAGAACACCGGGGAGCTGTTTTTT.

V and J are TRBV4-1 and TRBJ2-2; 8 bases agree with TRBD2. V shed 0 bases, J shed 4 bases, and the junction held 4 bases outside the gene matches. The CDR3 extends over 16 amino acids. Per the germline V gene, CDR1 is MGHRA and CDR2 is YSYEKL. CDR3 in DNA: TGCGCCAGCAGCCAAGATGGGCTAGCGGGCACCGGGGAGCTGTTTTTT. This gives the protein CASSQDGLAGTGELFF.

The chain couples TRBV7-9 to TRBJ1-2, with unresolved D. The CDR3 totals 14 residues. Trimming removed 0 bases from V and 1 base from J, with 6 bases in between. Germline-derived CDR1 and CDR2 are SEHNR and FQNEAQ (reference sequence). The CDR3 bases are TGTGCCAGCAGCTTAGCGGAGTTTAACTATGGCTACACCTTC. This encodes CASSLAEFNYGYTF.